These T cell receptor beta chains were read from a single sample in a study of Tregs in tolerant kidney transplant recipients. The method was immunoSEQ multiplex PCR; TCRdb's version includes in-frame clones alone and lacks a portion of them. The data hold some 70,000 clones, with more than 90% observed a single time. The source was CD8+ T cells from blood, collected before the transplant. All receptors derive from a human donor who received a combined kidney and bone marrow transplant. Each CDR3 is given with its conserved first and last residue. D genes are given only for firm matches. Rows may omit the clone size; those that give it use once, few, many or a size class.

d_call: NA; clone_size: once; v_call: TRBV21-1; j_call: TRBJ2-4; cdr3_aa: CASSKEAVTSGGVKNIQYF; cdr3_nt: TGTGCCAGCAGCAAAGAGGCCGTGACTAGCGGGGGGGTAAAAAACATTCAGTACTTC
d_call: NA; clone_size: NA; v_call: TRBV7-9; j_call: TRBJ1-1; cdr3_aa: CASSLVEGAEAFF; cdr3_nt: TGTGCCAGCAGCTTAGTGGAGGGAGCTGAAGCTTTCTTT
d_call: TRBD1; clone_size: NA; v_call: TRBV18; j_call: TRBJ1-4; cdr3_aa: CASSPPDRAGEKLFF; cdr3_nt: TGTGCCAGCTCACCACCGGACAGGGCCGGCGAAAAACTGTTTTTT
d_call: NA; clone_size: NA; v_call: TRBV7-8; j_call: TRBJ1-1; cdr3_aa: CASGHLGGGTEAFF; cdr3_nt: TGTGCCAGCGGCCATCTGGGGGGAGGCACTGAAGCTTTCTTT
d_call: NA; clone_size: NA; v_call: TRBV29-1; j_call: TRBJ1-5; cdr3_aa: CSVETGDSNQPQHF; cdr3_nt: TGCAGCGTTGAGACAGGAGATAGCAATCAGCCCCAGCATTTT
d_call: NA; clone_size: NA; v_call: TRBV2; j_call: TRBJ2-1; cdr3_aa: CASSLYLAGSYNEQFF; cdr3_nt: TGTGCCAGCAGTTTGTATCTAGCTGGGTCCTACAATGAGCAGTTCTTC
d_call: NA; clone_size: NA; v_call: TRBV10-2; j_call: TRBJ2-2; cdr3_aa: CASINANTGELFF; cdr3_nt: TGCGCCAGTATAAATGCGAACACCGGGGAGCTGTTTTTT
d_call: NA; clone_size: once; v_call: TRBV7-9; j_call: TRBJ2-1; cdr3_aa: CASSLAVVTASGNEQFF; cdr3_nt: TGTGCCAGCAGCTTAGCCGTCGTGACGGCTTCGGGTAATGAGCAGTTCTTC
d_call: TRBD1; clone_size: NA; v_call: TRBV7-6; j_call: TRBJ2-3; cdr3_aa: CASSWTGGTDTQYF; cdr3_nt: TGTGCCAGCAGCTGGACAGGGGGAACAGATACGCAGTATTTT
d_call: NA; clone_size: NA; v_call: TRBV21-1; j_call: TRBJ2-1; cdr3_aa: CASSKATGLAVGYNEQFF; cdr3_nt: TGTGCCAGCAGCAAAGCTACGGGACTAGCGGTGGGGTACAATGAGCAGTTCTTC
d_call: TRBD2; clone_size: NA; v_call: TRBV30; j_call: TRBJ2-1; cdr3_aa: CAWTTGTSAYNEQFF; cdr3_nt: TGTGCCTGGACCACCGGGACTAGCGCGTACAATGAGCAGTTCTTC
d_call: NA; clone_size: NA; v_call: TRBV9; j_call: TRBJ1-2; cdr3_aa: CASSETTRDYGYTF; cdr3_nt: TGTGCCAGCAGCGAGACTACTAGGGACTATGGCTACACCTTC
d_call: NA; clone_size: NA; v_call: TRBV28; j_call: TRBJ2-7; cdr3_aa: CASSYNGISYEQYF; cdr3_nt: TGTGCCAGCTCTTACAACGGGATCTCCTACGAGCAGTACTTC
d_call: TRBD2; clone_size: NA; v_call: TRBV5-1; j_call: TRBJ2-3; cdr3_aa: CASSRIGSGGPTDTQYF; cdr3_nt: TGCGCCAGCAGCCGAATAGGTAGCGGGGGTCCCACAGATACGCAGTATTTT
d_call: NA; clone_size: NA; v_call: TRBV7-2; j_call: TRBJ2-1; cdr3_aa: CASSLGGDYNEQFF; cdr3_nt: TGTGCCAGCAGCTTAGGCGGGGATTACAATGAGCAGTTCTTC
d_call: TRBD2; clone_size: NA; v_call: TRBV7-3; j_call: TRBJ2-1; cdr3_aa: CASRELAGEDNEQFF; cdr3_nt: TGTGCCAGCAGGGAACTAGCGGGTGAAGACAATGAGCAGTTCTTC
d_call: NA; clone_size: NA; v_call: TRBV9; j_call: TRBJ1-1; cdr3_aa: CASSETGSPSGNTEAFF; cdr3_nt: TGTGCCAGCAGCGAAACCGGGTCCCCATCCGGGAACACTGAAGCTTTCTTT
d_call: NA; clone_size: NA; v_call: TRBV14; j_call: TRBJ2-1; cdr3_aa: CASSQARGNEQFF; cdr3_nt: TGTGCCAGCAGCCAAGCCCGGGGCAATGAGCAGTTCTTC
d_call: TRBD1; clone_size: NA; v_call: TRBV7-9; j_call: TRBJ1-3; cdr3_aa: CASSWTGTGEGNTIYF; cdr3_nt: TGTGCCAGCAGCTGGACCGGGACAGGGGAAGGAAACACCATATATTTT
d_call: NA; clone_size: NA; v_call: TRBV5-4; j_call: TRBJ2-3; cdr3_aa: CASSFRGRNTQYF; cdr3_nt: TGTGCCAGCAGCTTTAGGGGAAGAAATACGCAGTATTTT
d_call: TRBD2; clone_size: NA; v_call: TRBV9; j_call: TRBJ2-1; cdr3_aa: CASSVYGGGGNNEQFF; cdr3_nt: TGTGCCAGCAGCGTATACGGCGGGGGGGGCAACAATGAGCAGTTCTTC
d_call: NA; clone_size: NA; v_call: TRBV7-8; j_call: TRBJ2-7; cdr3_aa: CASIPAGPYEQYF; cdr3_nt: TGTGCCAGCATCCCGGCGGGACCCTACGAGCAGTACTTC
d_call: TRBD2; clone_size: NA; v_call: TRBV19; j_call: TRBJ2-7; cdr3_aa: CASSTGLASEQYF; cdr3_nt: TGTGCCAGTAGTACGGGACTAGCAAGCGAGCAGTACTTC
d_call: TRBD2; clone_size: once; v_call: TRBV30; j_call: TRBJ2-5; cdr3_aa: CAWSVFDREGGETQYF; cdr3_nt: TGTGCCTGGAGTGTTTTCGATCGGGAGGGAGGGGAGACCCAGTACTTC
d_call: NA; clone_size: NA; v_call: TRBV5-8; j_call: TRBJ2-7; cdr3_aa: CASTTTGSYEQYF; cdr3_nt: TGTGCCAGCACAACGACAGGATCCTACGAGCAGTACTTC
d_call: NA; clone_size: NA; v_call: TRBV5-1; j_call: TRBJ1-4; cdr3_aa: CASSFSGPTNEKLFF; cdr3_nt: TGCGCCAGCAGCTTCTCAGGTCCAACTAATGAAAAACTGTTTTTT
d_call: NA; clone_size: NA; v_call: TRBV29-1; j_call: TRBJ1-1; cdr3_aa: CSVAAGLNTEAFF; cdr3_nt: TGCAGCGTTGCGGCAGGTTTGAACACTGAAGCTTTCTTT
d_call: NA; clone_size: NA; v_call: TRBV19; j_call: TRBJ2-1; cdr3_aa: CASSRLNNEQFF; cdr3_nt: TGTGCCAGTAGTCGACTGAACAATGAGCAGTTCTTC
d_call: NA; clone_size: NA; v_call: TRBV27; j_call: TRBJ2-2; cdr3_aa: CASSLQGSLGELFF; cdr3_nt: TGTGCCAGCAGTTTACAGGGATCCCTCGGGGAGCTGTTTTTT
d_call: NA; clone_size: NA; v_call: TRBV19; j_call: TRBJ2-7; cdr3_aa: CASSGHPYEQYF; cdr3_nt: TGTGCCAGTAGTGGCCACCCGTACGAGCAGTACTTC
d_call: NA; clone_size: few; v_call: TRBV2; j_call: TRBJ2-7; cdr3_aa: CASSEVYYEQYF; cdr3_nt: TGTGCCAGCAGTGAAGTATACTACGAGCAGTACTTC
d_call: NA; clone_size: NA; v_call: TRBV4-1; j_call: TRBJ1-3; cdr3_aa: CASSQHSGNTIYF; cdr3_nt: TGCGCCAGCAGCCAACATTCTGGAAACACCATATATTTT
d_call: NA; clone_size: NA; v_call: TRBV6-1; j_call: TRBJ1-2; cdr3_aa: CASSPGDYGYTF; cdr3_nt: TGTGCCAGCAGTCCAGGGGACTATGGCTACACCTTC
d_call: TRBD1; clone_size: NA; v_call: TRBV9; j_call: TRBJ1-2; cdr3_aa: CASRDSSHYGYTF; cdr3_nt: TGTGCCAGCCGGGACAGTTCCCACTATGGCTACACCTTC
d_call: NA; clone_size: once; v_call: TRBV19; j_call: TRBJ1-2; cdr3_aa: CASSIPLGSNYGYTF; cdr3_nt: TGTGCCAGTAGTATCCCCCTAGGATCGAACTATGGCTACACCTTC
d_call: NA; clone_size: NA; v_call: TRBV6-1; j_call: TRBJ2-7; cdr3_aa: CAITPFSYEQYF; cdr3_nt: TGTGCCATCACACCCTTCTCCTACGAGCAGTACTTC
d_call: TRBD2; clone_size: NA; v_call: TRBV29-1; j_call: TRBJ2-2; cdr3_aa: CSVSGRYDGELFF; cdr3_nt: TGCAGCGTTAGCGGGAGGTACGACGGGGAGCTGTTTTTT
d_call: TRBD1; clone_size: NA; v_call: TRBV5-6; j_call: TRBJ2-5; cdr3_aa: CASSWGTGGLETQYF; cdr3_nt: TGTGCCAGCAGCTGGGGGACAGGGGGCTTGGAGACCCAGTACTTC
d_call: NA; clone_size: NA; v_call: TRBV15; j_call: TRBJ2-3; cdr3_aa: CATTGETDTQYF; cdr3_nt: TGTGCCACAACCGGGGAGACTGATACGCAGTATTTT
d_call: TRBD1; clone_size: NA; v_call: TRBV7-9; j_call: TRBJ2-6; cdr3_aa: CASSGEDRAFSGANVLTF; cdr3_nt: TGTGCCAGCTCGGGTGAGGACAGGGCTTTTTCTGGGGCCAACGTCCTGACTTTC
d_call: NA; clone_size: NA; v_call: TRBV27; j_call: TRBJ1-2; cdr3_aa: CASSLSGGNYGYTF; cdr3_nt: TGTGCCAGCAGTTTATCAGGAGGGAACTATGGCTACACCTTC
d_call: NA; clone_size: NA; v_call: TRBV5-6; j_call: TRBJ1-1; cdr3_aa: CASSLAGTGAFF; cdr3_nt: TGTGCCAGCAGCTTGGCTGGGACTGGAGCTTTCTTT
d_call: TRBD1; clone_size: NA; v_call: TRBV5-8; j_call: TRBJ2-7; cdr3_aa: CASSVTGGSYEQYF; cdr3_nt: TGTGCCAGCAGCGTGACAGGGGGGTCCTACGAGCAGTACTTC
d_call: NA; clone_size: NA; v_call: TRBV2; j_call: TRBJ1-5; cdr3_aa: CASSDSVNQPQHF; cdr3_nt: TGTGCCAGCAGTGATTCGGTAAATCAGCCCCAGCATTTT
d_call: NA; clone_size: NA; v_call: TRBV6-1; j_call: TRBJ1-4; cdr3_aa: CASSEGDGDEKLFF; cdr3_nt: TGTGCCAGCAGTGAGGGAGACGGGGATGAAAAACTGTTTTTT
d_call: NA; clone_size: NA; v_call: TRBV27; j_call: TRBJ2-4; cdr3_aa: CASSLLAGMAKNIQYF; cdr3_nt: TGTGCCAGCAGTTTATTAGCAGGGATGGCCAAAAACATTCAGTACTTC
d_call: TRBD2; clone_size: NA; v_call: TRBV19; j_call: TRBJ2-1; cdr3_aa: CASSIFTGLAGHNEQFF; cdr3_nt: TGTGCCAGTAGTATATTTACCGGACTAGCGGGCCACAATGAGCAGTTCTTC
d_call: NA; clone_size: NA; v_call: TRBV7-3; j_call: TRBJ2-1; cdr3_aa: CASSRGGYNEQFF; cdr3_nt: TGTGCCAGCAGCCGCGGCGGGTACAATGAGCAGTTCTTC
d_call: NA; clone_size: NA; v_call: TRBV9; j_call: TRBJ1-1; cdr3_aa: CASSAPGHLGTEAFF; cdr3_nt: TGTGCCAGCAGCGCCCCCGGACACTTGGGCACTGAAGCTTTCTTT
d_call: NA; clone_size: NA; v_call: TRBV7-9; j_call: TRBJ2-1; cdr3_aa: CASSLIAHEQFF; cdr3_nt: TGTGCCAGCAGCTTAATAGCCCATGAGCAGTTCTTC
d_call: NA; clone_size: once; v_call: TRBV21-1; j_call: TRBJ2-3; cdr3_aa: CASSGVPGVCADTQYF; cdr3_nt: TGTGCCAGCAGCGGAGTCCCGGGGGTTTGCGCAGATACGCAGTATTTT
d_call: NA; clone_size: NA; v_call: TRBV6-6; j_call: TRBJ1-1; cdr3_aa: CASTITGNTEAFF; cdr3_nt: TGTGCCAGCACCATAACAGGGAACACTGAAGCTTTCTTT
d_call: NA; clone_size: NA; v_call: TRBV5-1; j_call: TRBJ1-3; cdr3_aa: CASSLDRGNTIYF; cdr3_nt: TGCGCCAGCAGCCTGGACAGAGGAAACACCATATATTTT
d_call: NA; clone_size: few; v_call: TRBV7-8; j_call: TRBJ1-3; cdr3_aa: CASSLSPTGSGNTIYF; cdr3_nt: TGTGCCAGCAGCTTATCGCCGACAGGCTCTGGAAACACCATATATTTT
d_call: NA; clone_size: NA; v_call: TRBV4-3; j_call: TRBJ1-5; cdr3_aa: CASSQEATEGVYSNQPQHF; cdr3_nt: TGCGCCAGCAGCCAAGAGGCCACAGAAGGGGTGTATAGCAATCAGCCCCAGCATTTT
d_call: TRBD2; clone_size: NA; v_call: TRBV27; j_call: TRBJ2-1; cdr3_aa: CASSLFAPGSGRIEQFF; cdr3_nt: TGTGCCAGCAGTTTATTCGCCCCCGGGAGCGGGAGGATTGAGCAGTTCTTC
d_call: NA; clone_size: NA; v_call: TRBV27; j_call: TRBJ2-2; cdr3_aa: CASSFPGGSTGELFF; cdr3_nt: TGTGCCAGCAGTTTCCCCGGGGGTTCTACCGGGGAGCTGTTTTTT
d_call: NA; clone_size: once; v_call: TRBV9; j_call: TRBJ1-2; cdr3_aa: CASNAGPRGSYGYTF; cdr3_nt: TGTGCCAGCAACGCGGGACCCCGGGGAAGCTATGGCTACACCTTC
d_call: NA; clone_size: NA; v_call: TRBV6-5; j_call: TRBJ2-7; cdr3_aa: CASSYSTGRLSYEQYF; cdr3_nt: TGTGCCAGCAGTTACTCGACAGGACGTCTCTCCTACGAGCAGTACTTC
d_call: TRBD1; clone_size: NA; v_call: TRBV4-1; j_call: TRBJ2-3; cdr3_aa: CASSQHHGIEGATDTQYF; cdr3_nt: TGCGCCAGCAGCCAGCACCACGGAATAGAGGGGGCAACAGATACGCAGTATTTT